This TCR delta chain was sequenced for a study of γδ T cells in repeated Plasmodium falciparum infection. Flow sorting of PBMC yielded separate Vgamma9/Vdelta2+ and Vdelta2-negative gammadelta T cell populations for bulk repertoire analysis. TCRdb ran CATT on the multiplex PCR reads. Of 45,000 to 50,000 delta-chain clones detected, roughly 1.5% appear once; the ten largest clones hold 6.5% to 9.5%. The germline gives CDR1 TSWWSYY, CDR2 QGS. The CDR3 is made up of 16 amino acids. The sample holds a few counts of this clone. TCRdb shows a much larger clone's protein in place of this DNA's translation, and the two differ at residue 5, likely through a read error; the protein shown is translated from the DNA.

The chain combines TRDV1 with TRDJ2, with 9 positions matching TRDD3. TCRdb offers no J gene call, so here the DNA was matched to germline to obtain one. This sequence was found in a pool of human donors (malaria-infected and uninfected, not separated). Sample: gamma-delta T cells from blood. CDR3 nucleotides: TGTGCTCTTGGGAAACTAATGGGGATACGCCCAGCACAACTCTTCTTT. The encoded protein is CALGKLMGIRPAQLFF.